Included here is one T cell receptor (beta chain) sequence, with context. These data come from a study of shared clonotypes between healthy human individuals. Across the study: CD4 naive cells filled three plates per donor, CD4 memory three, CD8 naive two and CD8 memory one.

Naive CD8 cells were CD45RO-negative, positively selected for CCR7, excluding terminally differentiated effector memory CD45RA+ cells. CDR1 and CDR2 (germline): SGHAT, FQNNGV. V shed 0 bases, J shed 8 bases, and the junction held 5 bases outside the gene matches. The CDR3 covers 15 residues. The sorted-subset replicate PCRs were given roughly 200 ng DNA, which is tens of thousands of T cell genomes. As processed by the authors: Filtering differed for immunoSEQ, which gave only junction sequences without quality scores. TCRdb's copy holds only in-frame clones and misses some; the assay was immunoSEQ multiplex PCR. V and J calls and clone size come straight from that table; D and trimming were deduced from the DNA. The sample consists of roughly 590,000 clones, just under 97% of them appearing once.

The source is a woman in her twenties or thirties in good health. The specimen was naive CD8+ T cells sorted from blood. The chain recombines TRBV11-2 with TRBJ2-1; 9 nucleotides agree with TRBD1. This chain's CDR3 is CASSLEGTGRDEQFF. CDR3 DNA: TGTGCCAGCAGCTTAGAGGGGACAGGGAGGGATGAGCAGTTCTTC.